The 17 T cell receptor beta chains below all came from one sample that was sequenced in a study of T cells in Graves' hyperthyroidism and ophthalmopathy. RNA transcripts gave rise to amplified TCR beta CDR3 regions. HTBI primers were used for first-round RT-PCR of the TCR CDR3. TCRdb ran MiXCR on the multiplex PCR reads and lists one entry per CDR3 protein. The sample consists of under 350,000 distinct CDR3 sequences, over 15% of them appearing once. Sequencing input: blood. These TCRs come from a woman aged 55-69 years with Graves' ophthalmopathy.

This clonotype has a handful of counts. CDR3 sequence (DNA): TGCGCCAGCAGCTTGGGTCCCCGGACTAGCGGGGGGGCAGGGGAGACCCAGTACTTC. It codes for CASSLGPRTSGGAGETQYF. The chain combines TRBV5-1 with TRBJ2-5; 15 bases agree with TRBD2. With V trimmed by 0 bases and J by 5 bases, 11 bases remained unmatched. From germline, CDR1 is SGHRS and CDR2 YFSETQ. CDR3 length: 19 residues.

This clonotype was found many times. The chain has TRBV6-1 and TRBJ1-2, with TRBD1 identical over 9 bases. Unmatched junction bases numbered 9, after V lost 6 bases and J lost 4 bases. CDR1 MNHNS and CDR2 SASEGT come from the germline V gene. This CDR3 is built from 15 residues. The CDR3 coding sequence is TGTGCCAGCAGCGAACAGGGGGCGGTCATCTATGGCTACACCTTC. Protein sequence: CASSEQGAVIYGYTF.

About this clonotype: A much larger clonotype is one base distant, so this may be a read error. The chain carries TRBV28 and TRBJ2-1; D remains ambiguous. The CDR3 is made up of 11 amino acids. The germline V gene encodes CDR1 MDHEN and CDR2 SYDVKM. Trimming took 0 bases from V and 11 from J, leaving 5 bases between them. In DNA, the CDR3 is TGTGCCAGCAGTTTATGGTATAAGCAGTTCTTC. Its translation: CASSLWYKQFF.

This clonotype was found many times. The chain couples TRBV20-1 to TRBJ2-7; tentatively, D is TRBD2 (5 bases). This CDR3 is built from 14 residues. CDR1 is DFQATT and CDR2 is SNEGSKA in the germline V gene (reference sequence). The V and J ends lost 3 bases and 2 bases respectively, with 14 bases between them. The CDR3 here is CSARRVSAAYEQYF. DNA of the CDR3: TGCAGTGCTAGGAGGGTTTCAGCGGCCTACGAGCAGTACTTC.

The chain combines TRBV5-1 with TRBJ1-1, with 8 bases lining up with TRBD1. The junction had 4 bases not matched to a gene; V was cut back by 3 bases and J by 3 bases. The CDR3 contains 14 residues. Germline V gene lookup returns CDR1 SGHRS and CDR2 YFSETQ. The CDR3 spells CASSSDRADTEAFF. DNA of the CDR3: TGCGCCAGCAGCTCGGACAGGGCGGACACTGAAGCTTTCTTT.

The table lists this clonotype with a few counts. This could be a read error, since a much larger clone is one nucleotide away. This chain connects TRBV3-1 to TRBJ2-5; D is possibly TRBD2 (5 bases). The V and J ends lost 4 bases and 5 bases respectively, with 20 bases between them. The CDR3 is made up of 16 amino acids. Germline CDR1 is LGHDT and CDR2 is YNNKEL (reference sequence). CDR3 in DNA: TGTGCCAGCAGCCCATCCGGTTTCCCCAAGCGGGAGACCCAGTACTTC. Its translation is CASSPSGFPKRETQYF.

The rearrangement links TRBV6-4 to TRBJ1-1; D is unclear. The CDR3 consists of 13 residues. Germline V gene sequence: CDR1 MRHNA, CDR2 SNTAGT. V was shortened by 3 bases and J by 0 bases, with 5 bases between the two germline ends. The chain's CDR3 is CASSESVNTEAFF. The CDR3 DNA reads TGTGCCAGCAGTGAATCAGTGAACACTGAAGCTTTCTTT.

The rearrangement uses TRBV19 and TRBJ1-5; no firm D call. The V and J ends lost 8 bases and 0 bases respectively, with 11 bases between them. Germline V gene data show CDR1 as LNHDA and CDR2 as SQIVND (reference sequence). The CDR3 is 14 amino acids. The CDR3: CASVEFYSNQPQHF. CDR3 nucleotide sequence: TGTGCCAGTGTAGAGTTCTATAGCAATCAGCCCCAGCATTTT.

The V call is TRBV19, the J call TRBJ2-7; D gene uncertain. The CDR3 consists of 14 residues. V was pared by 7 bases and J by 0 bases, with 13 bases between. Germline V gene data show CDR1 as LNHDA and CDR2 as SQIVND (reference sequence). Here the CDR3 DNA reads TGTGCCAGTACTGACGGTCGTGACTCCTACGAGCAGTACTTC. Translation gives CASTDGRDSYEQYF.

Ten or more counts support this clonotype. The chain links TRBV5-6 to TRBJ2-2; D is uncertain. The V end lost 2 bases, the J end lost 4 bases, and 3 bases lay between the germline ends. CDR3 length: 12 amino acids. Germline V gene sequence: CDR1 SGHDT, CDR2 YYEEEE. CDR3 region: CASSLFTGELFF. In DNA, the CDR3 is TGTGCCAGCAGCTTATTCACCGGGGAGCTGTTTTTT.

This clonotype was seen a handful of times. J is TRBJ2-5 and V is TRBV6-1; TRBD2 matches 14 bases. J lost 1 base, V lost 5 bases, and 6 bases had no gene match. CDR1 and CDR2 (germline): MNHNS, SASEGT. This CDR3 is 17 amino acids long. CDR3 bases: TGTGCCAGCAGTAAAGGGACTAGCGGGGGCGTCCAAGAGACCCAGTACTTC. Residues: CASSKGTSGGVQETQYF.

Note on this clonotype: A much bigger clone sits one base away, suggesting this may be a read error. The genes are TRBV12-3 or TRBV12-4 and TRBJ2-2; 8 nucleotides match TRBD2. J gave up 9 bases and V 3 bases, and 24 bases lay outside the gene matches. The CDR3 totals 20 residues. Here the CDR3 reads CASSFGGMGLVGVKIRELFF. Here the CDR3 DNA reads TGTGCCAGCAGTTTTGGGGGTATGGGACTAGTGGGGGTTAAGATCCGGGAGCTGTTTTTT.

The CDR3 region has the DNA TGTGCCAGCAGTGACGCATCGACAGGAGTTAATGAAAAACTGTTTTTT. This sequence encodes CASSDASTGVNEKLFF. The chain couples TRBV6-1 to TRBJ1-4; TRBD1 might be the D (6 bases). CDR1 is MNHNS, CDR2 SASEGT, per germline. Trimming shortened V by 3 bases and J by 4 bases, and 15 bases separated the two germline ends. There are 16 residues in the CDR3.

This clonotype has at least ten counts. V gene TRBV4-3 combines with J gene TRBJ2-1; 10 bases align to TRBD2. The J segment lost 3 bases and the V segment lost 0 bases, leaving 11 bases of the junction unmatched. Germline CDR1 is LGHNA and CDR2 is YSLEER. CDR3 length: 19 amino acids. Here the CDR3 reads CASSQDSLAGDPIYNEQFF. CDR3 sequence (DNA): TGCGCCAGCAGCCAAGATAGCCTAGCGGGAGATCCGATCTACAATGAGCAGTTCTTC.

V and J are TRBV19 and TRBJ2-3; no clear D gene. Germline CDR1 is LNHDA and CDR2 is SQIVND (reference sequence). The CDR3 covers 10 residues. Trimming left V 6 bases short and J 7 bases short, with 5 bases between. CDR3 residues: CASRGNTQYF. The CDR3 DNA reads as TGTGCCAGTAGGGGGAATACGCAGTATTTT.

This clonotype was seen more than once but under ten times. This sequence joins TRBV20-1 and TRBJ1-2; a weak D match, TRBD1 (5 bases). The germline V gene encodes CDR1 DFQATT and CDR2 SNEGSKA (reference sequence). Trimming shortened V by 6 bases and J by 3 bases, and 14 bases separated the two germline ends. This CDR3 is 13 amino acids long. The CDR3 DNA reads TGCAGTGCCACGGGGCAGCAGGACTATGGCTACACCTTC. Encoded protein: CSATGQQDYGYTF.

This clonotype has at least ten counts. The CDR3 spells CASTSPPGHTEAFF. CDR3 nucleotide sequence: TGTGCCAGCACCTCACCTCCGGGGCACACTGAAGCTTTCTTT. The chain joins TRBV28 to TRBJ1-1; D may be TRBD1 (5 bases). The CDR3 consists of 14 residues. Trimming removed 7 bases at V and 3 bases at J, with 15 bases between. Germline V gene lookup returns CDR1 MDHEN and CDR2 SYDVKM.